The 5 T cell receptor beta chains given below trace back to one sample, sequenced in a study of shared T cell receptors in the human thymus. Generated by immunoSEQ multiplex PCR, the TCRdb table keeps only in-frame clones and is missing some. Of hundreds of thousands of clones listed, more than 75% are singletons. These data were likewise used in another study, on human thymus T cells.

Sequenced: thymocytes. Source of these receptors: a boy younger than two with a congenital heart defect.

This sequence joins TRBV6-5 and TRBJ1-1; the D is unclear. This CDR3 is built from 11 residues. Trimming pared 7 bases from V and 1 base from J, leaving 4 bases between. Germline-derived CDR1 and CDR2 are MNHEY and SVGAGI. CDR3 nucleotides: TGTGCCAGCAACAAGAACACTGAAGCTTTCTTT. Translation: CASNKNTEAFF.

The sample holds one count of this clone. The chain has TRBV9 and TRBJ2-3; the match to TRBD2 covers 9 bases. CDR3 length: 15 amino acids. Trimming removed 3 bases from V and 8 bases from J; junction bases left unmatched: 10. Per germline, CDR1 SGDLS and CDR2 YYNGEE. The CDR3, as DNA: TGTGCCAGCAGCGACCCTTCGCGGGAGGGCCCTACGCAGTATTTT. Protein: CASSDPSREGPTQYF.

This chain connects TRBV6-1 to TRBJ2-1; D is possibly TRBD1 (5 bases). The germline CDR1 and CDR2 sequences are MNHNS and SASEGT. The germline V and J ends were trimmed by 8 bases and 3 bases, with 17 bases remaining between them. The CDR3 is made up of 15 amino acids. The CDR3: CASPRGEALYNEQFF. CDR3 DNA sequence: TGTGCCAGCCCTAGGGGCGAGGCCCTCTACAATGAGCAGTTCTTC.

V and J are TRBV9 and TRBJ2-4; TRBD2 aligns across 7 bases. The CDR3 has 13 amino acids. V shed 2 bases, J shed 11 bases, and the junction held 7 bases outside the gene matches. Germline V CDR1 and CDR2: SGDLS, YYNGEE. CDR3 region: CASSVPGGSVQYF. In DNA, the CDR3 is TGTGCCAGCAGCGTCCCCGGCGGGAGCGTTCAGTACTTC.

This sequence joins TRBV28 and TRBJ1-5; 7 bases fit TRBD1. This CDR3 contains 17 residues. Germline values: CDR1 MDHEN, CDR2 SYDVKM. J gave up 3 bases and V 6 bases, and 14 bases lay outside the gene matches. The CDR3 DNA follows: TGTGCCAGCAGCTTAGGGAAGGGGGCGCTTACCAATCAGCCCCAGCATTTT. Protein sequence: CASSLGKGALTNQPQHF.